One sample yielded the 29 T cell receptor beta chains listed below, sequenced in a study of T-cell reconstitution after alpha-beta-depleted transplantation in children. Preparation of the TCRbeta library involved a method that used unique molecular identifiers. In TCRdb, the PCR reads were re-called with MiXCR into one record per CDR3 protein. Among roughly 490,000 distinct CDR3 sequences, about an eighth were seen once, and the ten largest hold around 15%. The sample here was PBMCs, mostly from graft donor cells, taken 180 days after TCRalphabeta/CD19-depleted stem cell transplant. The receptors were gathered from a female patient between 2 and 15 years old who had a stem cell transplant for aplastic anemia, so the T cells may come from the graft donor.

This chain links TRBV20-1 with TRBJ2-1; 10 positions match TRBD2. V shed 6 bases and J 8 bases; nucleotides not matched to a gene: 13. Germline V gene sequence: CDR1 DFQATT, CDR2 SNEGSKA (reference sequence). The CDR3 has 15 residues. CDR3 protein: CSAPKQAGGPHEQFF. The CDR3 region has the DNA TGCAGTGCACCTAAACAAGCGGGAGGGCCCCATGAGCAGTTCTTC.

In this sample, this clonotype turned up a few times. This chain links TRBV12-3 or TRBV12-4 with TRBJ1-2; tentatively, D is TRBD1 (6 bases). The CDR3 spans 13 residues. Trimming cost V 4 bases and J 8 bases, with 14 bases left between them. The CDR3 DNA follows: TGTGCCAGCAGTTGGGGGGCTTCTGGGGGCTACACCTTC. This encodes CASSWGASGGYTF.

This clonotype showed up just a few times. This chain connects TRBV5-1 to TRBJ2-1, with TRBD2 as a possible D gene (6 bases). The CDR3 sequence is 15 residues long. Germline CDR1 reads SGHRS; CDR2 reads YFSETQ. Deletions cut 4 bases from V and 0 bases from J, with 11 bases between. The CDR3 sequence is CASSEDYSSYNEQFF. CDR3 DNA: TGCGCCAGCAGCGAGGACTATAGCTCCTACAATGAGCAGTTCTTC. Together with reference TRBV5-1 and TRBJ2-1, the CDR3 gives the full variable domain: KAGVTQTPRYLIKTRGQQVTLSCSPISGHRSVSWYQQTPGQGLQFLFEYFSETQRNKGNFPGRFSGRQFSNSRSEMNVSTLELGDSALYLCASSEDYSSYNEQFFGPGTRLTVL.

This clonotype was seen a few times. This chain's CDR3 is CASSHGTSGTYQETQYF. The CDR3 DNA reads as TGTGCCAGCAGCCACGGGACTAGCGGGACGTACCAAGAGACCCAGTACTTC. J is TRBJ2-5 and V is TRBV7-9; 13 bases align to TRBD2. The CDR3 runs to 17 residues. CDR1 SEHNR and CDR2 FQNEAQ come from the germline V gene (reference sequence). V lost 5 bases to trimming and J lost 0 bases; unmatched junction nucleotides: 6. Full variable domain (remainder filled in from reference TRBV7-9 and TRBJ2-5): DTGVSQNPRHKITKRGQNVTFRCDPISEHNRLYWYRQTLGQGPEFLTYFQNEAQLEKSRLLSDRFSAERPKGSFSTLEIQRTEQGDSAMYLCASSHGTSGTYQETQYFGPGTRLLVL.

The rearrangement links TRBV15 to TRBJ1-1; a weak D match, TRBD1 (5 bases). The CDR3 loop spans 13 amino acids. V was shortened by 1 base and J by 6 bases, with 9 bases between the two germline ends. Germline lookup yields CDR1 LNHNV and CDR2 YYDKDF (reference sequence). Written as DNA, the CDR3 is TGTGCCACCAGCAGAGCTGGGGGGGCTGAAGCTTTCTTT. Encoded protein: CATSRAGGAEAFF.

This clonotype was recorded a few times. The CDR3 reads CASTPTVREASGYEQFF. CDR3 in DNA: TGTGCCAGCACCCCGACGGTGCGTGAGGCTAGCGGGTATGAGCAGTTCTTC. V usage is TRBV6-2 or TRBV6-3 and J usage is TRBJ2-1; 8 bases map to TRBD2. The junction had 19 bases not matched to a gene; V was cut back by 7 bases and J by 8 bases. This CDR3 contains 17 residues. Germline CDR1 MNHEY, CDR2 SVGEGT.

V and J are TRBV12-3 or TRBV12-4 and TRBJ1-2; tentative D call: TRBD1 (6 bases). This CDR3 is 12 amino acids long. The ends were cut back, 7 bases at V and 9 bases at J, with 15 bases in the middle. The CDR3 region is CASTVRGLRYTF. For the CDR3, the DNA is TGTGCCAGCACAGTCAGGGGATTACGCTACACCTTC.

This rearrangement joins TRBV29-1 to TRBJ2-1, with 9 nucleotides matching TRBD1. The CDR3 length is 14 residues. Germline V gene sequence: CDR1 SQVTM, CDR2 ANQGSEA. The J segment lost 2 bases and the V segment lost 6 bases, leaving 5 bases of the junction unmatched. The CDR3 region is CSVTGQGTYNEQFF. CDR3 bases: TGCAGCGTCACGGGACAGGGTACCTACAATGAGCAGTTCTTC.

Ten or more counts support this clonotype. The chain employs TRBV9 and TRBJ1-1; 7 nucleotides line up with TRBD1. V shed 3 bases and J 4 bases; nucleotides not matched to a gene: 9. Looked up from germline, CDR1 is SGDLS and CDR2 is YYNGEE. The CDR3 runs 15 residues. In DNA, the CDR3 is TGTGCCAGCAGCGCCACAGGGGCGGGGGGCACTGAAGCTTTCTTT. Protein sequence: CASSATGAGGTEAFF.

This clonotype was recorded a few times. This chain links TRBV28 with TRBJ2-1, with D unresolved. CDR1 is MDHEN, CDR2 SYDVKM, per germline. The CDR3 covers 15 residues. V lost 5 bases and J lost 8, with 19 bases in between. The CDR3 DNA is TGTGCCAGCAGTCCACGACTCTTCCCGCGGCATGAGCAGTTCTTC. Its protein is CASSPRLFPRHEQFF.

This clonotype occurred many times. This chain joins TRBV11-3 and TRBJ2-1; D gene ambiguous. The ends were cut back, 4 bases at V and 4 bases at J, with 11 bases in the middle. CDR3 length: 14 residues. Looked up from germline, CDR1 is SGHNT and CDR2 is YENEEA. The CDR3 is CASSSPRRYNEQFF. Written as DNA, the CDR3 is TGTGCCAGCAGCTCCCCGCGGAGATACAATGAGCAGTTCTTC.

In its sample, this clonotype was seen many times. The rearrangement links TRBV29-1 to TRBJ2-1; 7 bases align to TRBD1. There are 14 residues in the CDR3. Germline V gene sequence: CDR1 SQVTM, CDR2 ANQGSEA. The V and J ends lost 3 bases and 2 bases, in that order; junction bases with no gene match: 4. The CDR3 sequence: CSVEGRGTYNEQFF. The CDR3 region has the DNA TGCAGCGTTGAGGGCAGGGGGACCTACAATGAGCAGTTCTTC.

This clonotype came up a few times. The genes are TRBV29-1 and TRBJ2-5; 8 nucleotides align to TRBD2. The CDR3 is 13 amino acids. Looked up from germline, CDR1 is SQVTM and CDR2 is ANQGSEA. Trimming cost V 7 bases and J 1 base; bases outside gene matches: 5. CDR3 protein: CSETGLAQETQYF. The DNA for the CDR3 is TGCAGCGAGACCGGACTAGCCCAAGAGACCCAGTACTTC.

This clonotype was seen only a few times. The genes are TRBV11-2 and TRBJ2-3, with 14 nucleotides matching TRBD2. CDR1 is SGHAT, CDR2 FQNNGV, per germline. V dropped 0 bases and J dropped 4; count of bases not matched to a gene: 3. CDR3 length: 17 amino acids. The CDR3, as DNA: TGTGCCAGCAGCTTAGATGGGACTAGCGGGAGCCCAGATACGCAGTATTTT. Encoded protein: CASSLDGTSGSPDTQYF.

The gene calls are TRBV5-1 and TRBJ2-1; 10 positions match TRBD2. Per the germline V gene, CDR1 is SGHRS and CDR2 is YFSETQ. The V segment lost 8 bases and the J segment 4 bases; nucleotides outside the gene matches: 15. This CDR3 spans 17 amino acids. The CDR3 loop reads CASTPGLAGAEYNEQFF. The CDR3 DNA reads TGCGCCAGTACGCCGGGGCTAGCGGGAGCGGAATACAATGAGCAGTTCTTC. Using reference TRBV5-1 and TRBJ2-1 for the parts outside the CDR3, the full variable domain is KAGVTQTPRYLIKTRGQQVTLSCSPISGHRSVSWYQQTPGQGLQFLFEYFSETQRNKGNFPGRFSGRQFSNSRSEMNVSTLELGDSALYLCASTPGLAGAEYNEQFFGPGTRLTVL.

The J gene is TRBJ2-6, the V gene TRBV6-1, with 7 bases aligning to TRBD2. CDR1 MNHNS and CDR2 SASEGT come from the germline V gene. V shed 8 bases and J 0 bases; nucleotides not matched to a gene: 1. The CDR3 spans 14 residues. In DNA, the CDR3 is TGTGCCAGCGGGGGGGGCTCTGGGGCCAACGTCCTGACTTTC. The encoded protein is CASGGGSGANVLTF.

In its sample, this clonotype was seen a few times. The gene calls are TRBV9 and TRBJ2-6; D unresolved. Trimming took 1 base from V and 0 from J, leaving 20 bases between them. The CDR3 is 20 amino acids. Germline-derived CDR1 and CDR2 are SGDLS and YYNGEE. The CDR3 is CASSVKSPPPAPSGANVLTF. The DNA of the CDR3 is TGTGCCAGCAGCGTAAAAAGCCCCCCCCCAGCGCCCTCTGGGGCCAACGTCCTGACTTTC.

This clonotype came up many times. V gene TRBV9 combines with J gene TRBJ2-5; D possibly matches TRBD1 or TRBD2 (5 bases each). This CDR3 is built from 14 residues. V dropped 3 bases and J dropped 4 bases, with 13 bases sitting between them. Germline-derived CDR1 and CDR2 are SGDLS and YYNGEE. CDR3 coding DNA: TGTGCCAGCAGCGGCGTTCCAGGGAGAGAGACCCAGTACTTC. Encoded protein: CASSGVPGRETQYF.

Only a few counts were recorded for this clonotype. J is TRBJ2-7 and V is TRBV7-2; 12 nucleotides line up with TRBD2. The CDR3 is 15 amino acids. V lost 1 base, J lost 6 bases, and 4 bases stayed unmatched. Looked up from germline, CDR1 is SGHTA and CDR2 is FQGNSA. The CDR3 reads CASSLGLAGESEQYV. In nucleotides, the CDR3 is TGTGCCAGCAGCTTAGGACTAGCGGGAGAAAGCGAGCAGTACGTC.

The rearrangement uses TRBV7-8 and TRBJ2-1, with TRBD2 matching over 8 bases. V trimming: 2 bases; J trimming: 0 bases; junction bases outside the gene matches: 6. The CDR3 is made up of 17 amino acids. CDR1 and CDR2 from the germline V gene are SGHVS and FQNEAQ. This CDR3 is CASSLTGGVSSYNEQFF. CDR3 bases: TGTGCCAGCAGCTTAACCGGGGGGGTGAGCTCCTACAATGAGCAGTTCTTC.

This clonotype has more than one count but fewer than ten. The CDR3 loop is CSARDTPYGYTF. The CDR3 DNA follows: TGCAGCGCTCGGGACACCCCCTATGGCTACACCTTC. The genes are TRBV29-1 and TRBJ1-2; D might be TRBD1 (6 bases). V dropped 7 bases and J dropped 4 bases, with 13 bases sitting between them. CDR1 is SQVTM and CDR2 is ANQGSEA in the germline V gene. This CDR3 spans 12 amino acids.

This clonotype has a handful of counts. The genes are TRBV11-2 and TRBJ1-3, with a weak D call TRBD1 (6 bases). This CDR3 is built from 18 residues. Trimming took off 1 base at V and 0 bases at J, with 16 bases between the two ends. CDR1 and CDR2 from the germline V gene are SGHAT and FQNNGV. The CDR3 DNA sequence: TGTGCCAGCAGCTTAGTGGGCCGGGACACCAGCTCTGGAAACACCATATATTTT. Encoded protein: CASSLVGRDTSSGNTIYF.

This chain connects TRBV29-1 to TRBJ1-2; no reliable D call. Trimming cost V 6 bases and J 3 bases, with 8 bases left between them. Germline V lookup: CDR1 SQVTM, CDR2 ANQGSEA. This CDR3 spans 11 amino acids. In DNA form, the CDR3 reads TGCAGCGTGGCTGGAGACTATGGCTACACCTTC. Translation gives CSVAGDYGYTF.

This clonotype came up a few times. The chain links TRBV9 to TRBJ2-1, with TRBD1 identical over 8 bases. V trimming: 3 bases; J trimming: 7 bases; junction bases outside the gene matches: 3. The CDR3 loop spans 13 amino acids. The germline V gene has CDR1 SGDLS and CDR2 YYNGEE. Here the CDR3 reads CASSGQGRNEQFF. The CDR3 DNA sequence: TGTGCCAGCAGCGGACAGGGGAGGAATGAGCAGTTCTTC.

V and J are TRBV9 and TRBJ2-1, with 7 bases that match TRBD2. J gave up 5 bases and V 0 bases, and 2 bases lay outside the gene matches. CDR1 is SGDLS, CDR2 YYNGEE, per germline. The CDR3 covers 14 residues. The CDR3 region has the DNA TGTGCCAGCAGCGTAGTGGGGGGGGACAATGAGCAGTTCTTC. This encodes CASSVVGGDNEQFF.

The chain uses TRBV7-2 and TRBJ1-5; D unclear. CDR1 SGHTA and CDR2 FQGNSA come from the germline V gene. V lost 1 base and J lost 7, with 14 bases in between. This CDR3 region has 15 residues. CDR3 sequence reads: CASSLVEALGQPQHF. DNA of the CDR3: TGTGCCAGCAGCTTAGTTGAGGCCCTCGGGCAGCCCCAGCATTTT.

This clonotype was detected only a few times. The chain employs TRBV27 and TRBJ1-5, with 9 bases that match TRBD1. The ends lost 3 bases at V and 1 base at J; junction bases unmatched: 7. Germline lookup yields CDR1 MNHEY and CDR2 SMNVEV (reference sequence). CDR3 length equals 17 residues. The CDR3 DNA follows: TGTGCCAGCAGTTTCCCCGAGGACAGGGGAAGCAATCAGCCCCAGCATTTT. Amino acids: CASSFPEDRGSNQPQHF.

In its sample, this clonotype was seen a few times. This chain joins TRBV4-1 and TRBJ2-2; D remains ambiguous. Germline-derived CDR1 and CDR2 are MGHRA and YSYEKL. V was cut by 0 bases and J by 7 bases, with 6 bases left in between. The CDR3 consists of 13 residues. CDR3 residues: CASSQDDIGELFF. The CDR3 nucleotides are TGCGCCAGCAGCCAAGATGACATCGGGGAGCTGTTTTTT.

This chain uses TRBV29-1 with TRBJ2-7; 8 positions match TRBD1. CDR1 is SQVTM, CDR2 ANQGSEA, per germline. The CDR3 loop spans 11 amino acids. J lost 6 bases, V lost 6 bases, and 4 bases had no gene match. CDR3 protein: CSVGQGGEQYV. CDR3 bases: TGCAGCGTAGGACAGGGCGGCGAGCAGTACGTC.